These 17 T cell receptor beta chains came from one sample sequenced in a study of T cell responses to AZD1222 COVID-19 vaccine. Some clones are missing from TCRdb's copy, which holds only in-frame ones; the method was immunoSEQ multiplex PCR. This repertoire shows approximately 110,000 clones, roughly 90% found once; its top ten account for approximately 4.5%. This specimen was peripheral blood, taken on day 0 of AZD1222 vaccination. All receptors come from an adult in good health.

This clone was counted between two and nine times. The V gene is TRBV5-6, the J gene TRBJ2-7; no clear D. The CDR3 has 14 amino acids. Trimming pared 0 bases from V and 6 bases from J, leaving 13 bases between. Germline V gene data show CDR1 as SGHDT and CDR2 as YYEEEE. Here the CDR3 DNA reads TGTGCCAGCAGCTTGGTGGGCGGAACGGGCGAGCAGTACTTC. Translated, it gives CASSLVGGTGEQYF.

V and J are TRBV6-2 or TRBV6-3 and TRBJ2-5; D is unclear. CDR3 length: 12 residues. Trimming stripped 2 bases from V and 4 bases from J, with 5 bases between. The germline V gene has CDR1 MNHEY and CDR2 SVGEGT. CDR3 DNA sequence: TGTGCCAGCAGTTACGACGGAGAGACCCAGTACTTC. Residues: CASSYDGETQYF.

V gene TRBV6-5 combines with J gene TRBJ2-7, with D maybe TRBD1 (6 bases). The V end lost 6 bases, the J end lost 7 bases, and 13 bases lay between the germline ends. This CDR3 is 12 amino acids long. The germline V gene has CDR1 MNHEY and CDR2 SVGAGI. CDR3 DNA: TGTGCCAGCAGCGGAACAGGGTGGGAGCAGTACTTC. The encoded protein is CASSGTGWEQYF.

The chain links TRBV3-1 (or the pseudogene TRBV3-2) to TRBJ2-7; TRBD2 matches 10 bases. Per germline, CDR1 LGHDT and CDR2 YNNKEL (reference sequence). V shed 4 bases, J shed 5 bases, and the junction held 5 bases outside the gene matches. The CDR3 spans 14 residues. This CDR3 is CASSRSGGKNEQYF. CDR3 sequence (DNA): TGTGCCAGCAGCCGTAGCGGGGGGAAGAACGAGCAGTACTTC.

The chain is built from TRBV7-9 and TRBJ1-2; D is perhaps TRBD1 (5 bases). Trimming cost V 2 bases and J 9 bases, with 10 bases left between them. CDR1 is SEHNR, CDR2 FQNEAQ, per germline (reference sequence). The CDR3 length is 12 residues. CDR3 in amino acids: CASSLSGYSYTF. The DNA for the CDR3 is TGTGCCAGCAGCTTATCAGGGTACAGCTACACCTTC.

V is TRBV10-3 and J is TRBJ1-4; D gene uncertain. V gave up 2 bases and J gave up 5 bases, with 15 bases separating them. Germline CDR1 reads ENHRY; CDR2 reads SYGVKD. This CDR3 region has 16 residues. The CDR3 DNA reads TGTGCCATCAGTGAGACCTCAGTGGCGCCCAATGAAAAACTGTTTTTT. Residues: CAISETSVAPNEKLFF.

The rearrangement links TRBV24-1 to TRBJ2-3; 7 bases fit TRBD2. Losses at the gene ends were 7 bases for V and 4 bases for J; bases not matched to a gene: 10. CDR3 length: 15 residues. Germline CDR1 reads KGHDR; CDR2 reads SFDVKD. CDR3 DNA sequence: TGTGCCACCAGAGCTGGCCGGGAGGCTTCAGATACGCAGTATTTT. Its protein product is CATRAGREASDTQYF.

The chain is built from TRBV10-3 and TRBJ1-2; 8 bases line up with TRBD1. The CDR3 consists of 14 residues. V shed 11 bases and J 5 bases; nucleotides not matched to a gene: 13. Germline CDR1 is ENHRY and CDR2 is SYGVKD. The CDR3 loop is CALGSGQEGYGYTF. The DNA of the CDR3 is TGTGCCTTAGGGTCGGGACAGGAGGGATATGGCTACACCTTC.

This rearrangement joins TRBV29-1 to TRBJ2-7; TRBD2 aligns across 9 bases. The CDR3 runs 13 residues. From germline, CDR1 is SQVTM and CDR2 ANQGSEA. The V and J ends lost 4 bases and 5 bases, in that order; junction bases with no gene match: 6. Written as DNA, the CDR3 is TGCAGCGTTGGCCCTAGCGGGATCGACGAGCAGTACTTC. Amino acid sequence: CSVGPSGIDEQYF.

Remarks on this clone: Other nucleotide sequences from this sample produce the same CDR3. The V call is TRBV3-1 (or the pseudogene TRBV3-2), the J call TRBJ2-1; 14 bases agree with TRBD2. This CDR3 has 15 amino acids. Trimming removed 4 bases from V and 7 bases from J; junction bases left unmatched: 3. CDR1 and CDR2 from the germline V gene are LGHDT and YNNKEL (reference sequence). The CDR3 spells CASSPRTSGGNEQFF. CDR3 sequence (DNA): TGTGCCAGCAGCCCACGGACTAGCGGGGGGAATGAGCAGTTCTTC.

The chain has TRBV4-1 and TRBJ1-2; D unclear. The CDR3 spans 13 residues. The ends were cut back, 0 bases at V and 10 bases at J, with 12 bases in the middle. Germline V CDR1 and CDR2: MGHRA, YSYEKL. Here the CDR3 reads CASSQENGGYYTF. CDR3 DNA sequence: TGCGCCAGCAGCCAAGAAAATGGAGGTTACTACACCTTC.

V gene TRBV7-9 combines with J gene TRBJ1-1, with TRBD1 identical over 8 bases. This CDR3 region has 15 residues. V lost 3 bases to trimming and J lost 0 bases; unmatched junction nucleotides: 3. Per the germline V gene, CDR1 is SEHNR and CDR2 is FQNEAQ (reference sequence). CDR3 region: CASSFQGAMNTEAFF. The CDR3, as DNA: TGTGCCAGCAGCTTTCAGGGGGCGATGAACACTGAAGCTTTCTTT. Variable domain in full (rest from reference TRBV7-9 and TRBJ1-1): DTGVSQNPRHKITKRGQNVTFRCDPISEHNRLYWYRQTLGQGPEFLTYFQNEAQLEKSRLLSDRFSAERPKGSFSTLEIQRTEQGDSAMYLCASSFQGAMNTEAFFGQGTRLTVV.

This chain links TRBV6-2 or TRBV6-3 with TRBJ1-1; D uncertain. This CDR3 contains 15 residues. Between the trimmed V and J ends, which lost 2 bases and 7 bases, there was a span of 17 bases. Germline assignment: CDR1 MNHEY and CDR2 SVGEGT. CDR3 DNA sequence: TGTGCCAGCAGTTACGGTGTTTGGGCCAGCCGTGAAGCTTTCTTT. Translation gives CASSYGVWASREAFF.

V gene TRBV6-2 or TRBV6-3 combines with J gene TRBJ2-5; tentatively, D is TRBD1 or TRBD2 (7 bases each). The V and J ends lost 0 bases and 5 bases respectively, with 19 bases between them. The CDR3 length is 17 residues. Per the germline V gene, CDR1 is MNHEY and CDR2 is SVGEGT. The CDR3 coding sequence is TGTGCCAGCAGTTACTCATTCTCTGAGGGAGGGGGCGAGACCCAGTACTTC. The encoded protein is CASSYSFSEGGGETQYF.

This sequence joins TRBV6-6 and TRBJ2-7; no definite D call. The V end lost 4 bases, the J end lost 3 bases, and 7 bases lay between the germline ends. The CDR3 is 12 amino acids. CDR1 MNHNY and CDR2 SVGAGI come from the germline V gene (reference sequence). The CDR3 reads CASSSGFYEQYF. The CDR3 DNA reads TGTGCCAGCAGTTCTGGGTTCTACGAGCAGTACTTC.

CDR3 protein: CASSILGGENEKLFF. The CDR3 DNA follows: TGTGCCAGTAGTATCCTCGGGGGAGAAAATGAAAAACTGTTTTTT. This chain connects TRBV19 to TRBJ1-4; maybe TRBD1 (5 bases). In germline, CDR1 is LNHDA, CDR2 SQIVND (reference sequence). This CDR3 contains 15 residues. The V gene lost 3 bases and the J gene lost 5 bases, with 13 bases spanning the gap.

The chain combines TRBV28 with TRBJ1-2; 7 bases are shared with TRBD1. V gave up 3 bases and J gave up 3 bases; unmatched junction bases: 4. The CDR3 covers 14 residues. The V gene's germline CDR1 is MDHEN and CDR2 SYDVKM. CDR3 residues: CASSLTGLDYGYTF. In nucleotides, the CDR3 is TGTGCCAGCAGTTTGACAGGGTTAGACTATGGCTACACCTTC.